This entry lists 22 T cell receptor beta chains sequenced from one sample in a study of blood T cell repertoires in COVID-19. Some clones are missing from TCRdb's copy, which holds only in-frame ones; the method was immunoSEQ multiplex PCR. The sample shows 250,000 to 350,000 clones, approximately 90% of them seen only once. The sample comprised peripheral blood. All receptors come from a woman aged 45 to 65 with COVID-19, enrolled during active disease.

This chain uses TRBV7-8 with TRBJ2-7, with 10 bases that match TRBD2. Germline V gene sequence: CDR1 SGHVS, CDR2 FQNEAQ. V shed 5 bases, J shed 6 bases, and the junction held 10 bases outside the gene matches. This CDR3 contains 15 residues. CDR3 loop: CASSPLAGVPGEQYF. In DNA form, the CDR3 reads TGTGCCAGCAGCCCTCTAGCGGGAGTGCCGGGCGAGCAGTACTTC.

This chain's CDR3 is CASSPSRAGLGEQYF. DNA of the CDR3: TGTGCCAGCAGTCCCTCCCGAGCGGGACTAGGAGAGCAGTACTTC. The gene calls are TRBV6-2 or TRBV6-3 and TRBJ2-7; TRBD2 agrees at 8 bases. This CDR3 is 15 amino acids long. Germline loops: CDR1 MNHEY, CDR2 SVGEGT. V was pared by 5 bases and J by 7 bases, with 13 bases of the junction left unmatched.

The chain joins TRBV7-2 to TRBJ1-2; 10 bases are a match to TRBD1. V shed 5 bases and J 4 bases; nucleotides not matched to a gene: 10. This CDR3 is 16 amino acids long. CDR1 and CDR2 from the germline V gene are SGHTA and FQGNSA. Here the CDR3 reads CASSRVRDRGFYGYTF. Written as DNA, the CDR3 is TGTGCCAGCAGCCGGGTTCGGGACAGGGGCTTCTATGGCTACACCTTC.

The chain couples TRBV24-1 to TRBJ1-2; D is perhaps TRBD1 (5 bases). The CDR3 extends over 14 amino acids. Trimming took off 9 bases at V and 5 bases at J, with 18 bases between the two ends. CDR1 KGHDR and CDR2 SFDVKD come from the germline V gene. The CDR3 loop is CATADGAGLYGYTF. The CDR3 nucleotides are TGTGCCACCGCCGATGGGGCAGGGTTATATGGCTACACCTTC.

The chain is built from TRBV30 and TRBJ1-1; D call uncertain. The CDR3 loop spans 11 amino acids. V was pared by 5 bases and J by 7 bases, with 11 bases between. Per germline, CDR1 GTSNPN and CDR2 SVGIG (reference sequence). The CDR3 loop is CAWGVTIEAFF. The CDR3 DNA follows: TGTGCCTGGGGGGTAACTATTGAAGCTTTCTTT.

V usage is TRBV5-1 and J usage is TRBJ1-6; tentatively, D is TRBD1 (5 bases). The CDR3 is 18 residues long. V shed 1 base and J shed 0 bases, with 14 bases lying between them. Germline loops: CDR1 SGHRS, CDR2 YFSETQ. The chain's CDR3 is CASSLRDQGSSYNSPLHF. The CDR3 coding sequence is TGCGCCAGCAGCTTGAGAGATCAGGGAAGCTCCTATAATTCACCCCTCCACTTT.

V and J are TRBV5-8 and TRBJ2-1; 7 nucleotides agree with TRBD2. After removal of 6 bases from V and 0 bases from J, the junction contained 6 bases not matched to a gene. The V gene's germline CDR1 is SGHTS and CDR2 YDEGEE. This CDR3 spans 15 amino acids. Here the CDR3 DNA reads TGTGCCAGCACCCCACTAGCGTACTCCTACAATGAGCAGTTCTTC. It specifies CASTPLAYSYNEQFF.

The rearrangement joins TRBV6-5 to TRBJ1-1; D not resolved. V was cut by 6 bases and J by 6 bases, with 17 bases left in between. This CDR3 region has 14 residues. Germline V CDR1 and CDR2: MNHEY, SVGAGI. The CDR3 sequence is CASRVPFGASEAFF. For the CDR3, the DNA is TGTGCCAGCAGAGTTCCTTTTGGAGCGTCTGAAGCTTTCTTT.

In DNA form, the CDR3 reads TGTGCCATCAGTGAAACGGACAGGGGCGAGCAGTACTTC. Protein sequence: CAISETDRGEQYF. V is TRBV10-3 and J is TRBJ2-7, with TRBD1 matching over 9 bases. Germline CDR1 reads ENHRY; CDR2 reads SYGVKD. CDR3 length equals 13 residues. V shed 3 bases, J shed 6 bases, and the junction held 3 bases outside the gene matches.

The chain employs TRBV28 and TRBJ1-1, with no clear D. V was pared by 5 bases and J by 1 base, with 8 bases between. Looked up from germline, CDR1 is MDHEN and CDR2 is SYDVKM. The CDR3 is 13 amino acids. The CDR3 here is CASSGAGNTEAFF. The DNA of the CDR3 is TGTGCCAGCAGTGGCGCAGGGAACACTGAAGCTTTCTTT.

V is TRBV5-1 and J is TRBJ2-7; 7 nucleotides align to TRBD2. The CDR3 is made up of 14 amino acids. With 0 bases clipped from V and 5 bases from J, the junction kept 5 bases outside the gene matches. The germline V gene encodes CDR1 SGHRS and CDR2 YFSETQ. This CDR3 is CASSLEGGSHEQYF. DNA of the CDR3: TGCGCCAGCAGCTTGGAGGGCGGGAGCCACGAGCAGTACTTC.

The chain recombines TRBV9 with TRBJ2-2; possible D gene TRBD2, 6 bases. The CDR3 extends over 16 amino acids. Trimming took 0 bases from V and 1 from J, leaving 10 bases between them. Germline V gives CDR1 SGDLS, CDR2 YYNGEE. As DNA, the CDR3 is TGTGCCAGCAGCGTAGTCGGGGGATTGAACACCGGGGAGCTGTTTTTT. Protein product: CASSVVGGLNTGELFF.

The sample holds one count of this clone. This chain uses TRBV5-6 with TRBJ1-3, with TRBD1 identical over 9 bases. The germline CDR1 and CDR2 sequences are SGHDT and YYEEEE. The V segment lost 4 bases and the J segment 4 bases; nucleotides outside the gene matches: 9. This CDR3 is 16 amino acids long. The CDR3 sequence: CASSGIQGAMGNTIYF. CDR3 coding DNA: TGTGCCAGCAGCGGGATACAGGGGGCAATGGGAAACACCATATATTTT.

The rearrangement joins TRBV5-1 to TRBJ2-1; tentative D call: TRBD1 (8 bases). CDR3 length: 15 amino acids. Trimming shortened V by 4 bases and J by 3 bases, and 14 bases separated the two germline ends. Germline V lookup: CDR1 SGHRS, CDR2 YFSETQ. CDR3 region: CASSGEGQVYNEQFF. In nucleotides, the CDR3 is TGCGCCAGCAGCGGGGAGGGACAGGTCTACAATGAGCAGTTCTTC.

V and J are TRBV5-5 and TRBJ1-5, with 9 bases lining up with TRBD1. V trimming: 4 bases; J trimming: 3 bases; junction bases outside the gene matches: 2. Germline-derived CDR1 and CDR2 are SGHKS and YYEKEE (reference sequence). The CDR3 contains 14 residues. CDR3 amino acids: CASSRDRANQPQHF. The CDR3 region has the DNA TGTGCCAGCAGCAGGGACAGGGCCAATCAGCCCCAGCATTTT.

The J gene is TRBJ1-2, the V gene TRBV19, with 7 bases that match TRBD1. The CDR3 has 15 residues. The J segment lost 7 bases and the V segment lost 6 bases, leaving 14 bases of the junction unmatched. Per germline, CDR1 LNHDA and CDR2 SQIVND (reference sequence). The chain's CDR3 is CASSPPGQWPPGYTF. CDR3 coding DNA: TGTGCCAGTAGCCCACCGGGACAGTGGCCACCTGGCTACACCTTC.

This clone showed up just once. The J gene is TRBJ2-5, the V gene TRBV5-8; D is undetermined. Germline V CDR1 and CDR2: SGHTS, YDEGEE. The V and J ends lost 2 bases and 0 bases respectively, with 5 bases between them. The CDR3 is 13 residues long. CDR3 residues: CASSFQNQETQYF. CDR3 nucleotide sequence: TGTGCCAGCAGCTTTCAGAACCAAGAGACCCAGTACTTC.

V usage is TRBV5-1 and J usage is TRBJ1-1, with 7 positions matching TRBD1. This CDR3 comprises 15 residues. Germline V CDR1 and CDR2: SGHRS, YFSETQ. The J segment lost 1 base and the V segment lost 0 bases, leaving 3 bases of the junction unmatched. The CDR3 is CASSLAPGGNTEAFF. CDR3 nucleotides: TGCGCCAGCAGCTTGGCTCCAGGGGGGAACACTGAAGCTTTCTTT.

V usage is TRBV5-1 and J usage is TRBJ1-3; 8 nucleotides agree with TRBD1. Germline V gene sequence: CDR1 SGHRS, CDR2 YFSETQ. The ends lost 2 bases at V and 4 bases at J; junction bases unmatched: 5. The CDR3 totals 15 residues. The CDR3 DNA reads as TGCGCCAGCAGCTTTCAGGGGGCCGGAGGAAACACCATATATTTT. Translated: CASSFQGAGGNTIYF.

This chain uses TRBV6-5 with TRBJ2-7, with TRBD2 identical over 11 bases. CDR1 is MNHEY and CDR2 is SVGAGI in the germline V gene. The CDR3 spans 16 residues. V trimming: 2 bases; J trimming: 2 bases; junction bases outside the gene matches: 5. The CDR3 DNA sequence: TGTGCCAGCAGTTACAGACTAGCGGGGAGTCCCTACGAGCAGTACTTC. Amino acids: CASSYRLAGSPYEQYF.

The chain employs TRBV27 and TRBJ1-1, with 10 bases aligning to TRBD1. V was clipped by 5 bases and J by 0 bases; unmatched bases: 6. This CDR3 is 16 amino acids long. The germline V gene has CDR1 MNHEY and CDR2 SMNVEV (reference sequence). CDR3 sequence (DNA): TGTGCCAGCAGTATCGGGACAGGGGCGCTGAACACTGAAGCTTTCTTT. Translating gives CASSIGTGALNTEAFF.

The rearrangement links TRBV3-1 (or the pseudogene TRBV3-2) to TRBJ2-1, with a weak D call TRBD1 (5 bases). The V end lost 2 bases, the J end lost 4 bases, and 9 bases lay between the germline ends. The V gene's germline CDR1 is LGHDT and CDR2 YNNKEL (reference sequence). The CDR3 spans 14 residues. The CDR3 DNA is TGTGCCAGCAGCCAACAGGGCCCTTACAATGAGCAGTTCTTC. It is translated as CASSQQGPYNEQFF.